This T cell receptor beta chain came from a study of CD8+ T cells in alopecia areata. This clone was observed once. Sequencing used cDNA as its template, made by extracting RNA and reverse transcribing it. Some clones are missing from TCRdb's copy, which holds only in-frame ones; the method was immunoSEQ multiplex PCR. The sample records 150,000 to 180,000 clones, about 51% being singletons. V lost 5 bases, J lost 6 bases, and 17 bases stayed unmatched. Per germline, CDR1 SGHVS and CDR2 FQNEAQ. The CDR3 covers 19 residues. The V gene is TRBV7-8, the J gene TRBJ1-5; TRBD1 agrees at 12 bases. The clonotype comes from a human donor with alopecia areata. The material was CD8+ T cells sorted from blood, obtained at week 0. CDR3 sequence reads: CASSEQRWDRGLGSQPQHF. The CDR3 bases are TGTGCCAGCAGCGAACAGAGGTGGGACAGGGGGCTTGGTAGTCAGCCCCAGCATTTT. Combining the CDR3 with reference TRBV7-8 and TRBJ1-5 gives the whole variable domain GAGVSQSPRYKVAKRGQDVALRCDPISGHVSLFWYQQALGQGPEFLTYFQNEAQLDKSGLPSDRFFAERPEGSVSTLKIQRTQQEDSAVYLCASSEQRWDRGLGSQPQHFGDGTRLSIL.